The present T cell receptor beta chain was sequenced within a study of spatial heterogeneity in lung cancer. Overall study findings and caveats: The study found that expanded intratumoral alpha and beta TCR counts tracked tumor mutation counts. Coverage was estimated at about 7% of tumor T cells for alpha chains and around 12% for beta chains.

The CDR3 sequence is 15 residues long. The germline gives CDR1 MNHEY, CDR2 SVGAGI. J lost 2 bases, V lost 5 bases, and 6 bases had no gene match. As for time point: sample taken at primary tumor resection. Untreated early-stage non-small cell lung cancer patients, about 70 in total, were the donors. This clonotype is classed as medium-sized (0.01 to 0.1%). Its antigen remains unknown. For a library built for alpha chains, this beta chain is a stray read; little rests on its size. In TCRdb, the 5' RACE reads were re-called with MiXCR into one record per CDR3 protein. The sample comprises around 8,100 distinct CDR3 sequences, about 14% of which are singletons, and approximately 10% rests with the top ten.

The origin of this receptor is a female donor with early-stage non-small cell lung cancer. The sample was lung tumor tissue, taken at surgery. V gene TRBV6-5 combines with J gene TRBJ1-2; 9 nucleotides agree with TRBD1. CDR3 in amino acids: CASSRTGDWNYGYTF. The CDR3, as DNA: TGTGCCAGCAGTCGGACAGGGGATTGGAACTATGGCTACACCTTC.